These 18 T cell receptor beta chains share one sample of origin, sequenced in a study of Graves' ophthalmopathy and Graves' hyperthyroidism. As the template, RNA transcripts were used to amplify TCR beta CDR3 regions. In the first round, RT-PCR was carried out with HTBI primers, and a multiplex PCR formed the second round. TCRdb itself ran the multiplex PCR reads through MiXCR, one entry per CDR3 protein. The table records 350,000 to 450,000 distinct CDR3 sequences, approximately 16% of them present only once. The sequenced sample was peripheral blood. The receptors shown here come from a woman between 18 and 29 years old with Graves' ophthalmopathy.

This clonotype was observed a handful of times. The chain links TRBV11-2 to TRBJ2-7; D might be TRBD2 (5 bases). This CDR3 is 16 amino acids long. V was pared by 5 bases and J by 0 bases, with 17 bases between. Per the germline V gene, CDR1 is SGHAT and CDR2 is FQNNGV. The CDR3 nucleotides are TGTGCCAGCAGCCCCCTTGGGAGCCAGAGCTCCTACGAGCAGTACTTC. Its protein product is CASSPLGSQSSYEQYF.

This clonotype was observed many times. The V gene is TRBV28, the J gene TRBJ1-6; D is perhaps TRBD1 (6 bases). The CDR3 loop spans 16 amino acids. V lost 3 bases and J lost 7, with 16 bases in between. Germline lookup yields CDR1 MDHEN and CDR2 SYDVKM. CDR3 residues: CASSFWPLRGNSPLHF. The CDR3 DNA reads as TGTGCCAGCAGTTTTTGGCCCCTAAGGGGGAATTCACCCCTCCACTTT.

This clonotype was detected many times. DNA of the CDR3: TGTGCCAGCACCCCAGACCAGGGGGCGGGGGAGACCCAGTACTTC. Its translation is CASTPDQGAGETQYF. The chain recombines TRBV25-1 with TRBJ2-5, with 8 nucleotides matching TRBD1. The CDR3 sequence is 15 residues long. Losses at the gene ends were 7 bases for V and 5 bases for J; bases not matched to a gene: 12. CDR1 is MGHDK, CDR2 SYGVNS, per germline.

This clonotype was seen ten or more times. V usage is TRBV10-3 and J usage is TRBJ2-5, with D possibly being TRBD2 (6 bases). Germline V gene sequence: CDR1 ENHRY, CDR2 SYGVKD. This CDR3 region has 14 residues. V was shortened by 3 bases and J by 4 bases, with 12 bases between the two germline ends. The CDR3: CAISDGWEAETQYF. CDR3 in DNA: TGTGCCATCAGTGACGGTTGGGAGGCAGAGACCCAGTACTTC.

This clonotype has a count of ten or more. The chain combines TRBV7-2 with TRBJ2-5; maybe TRBD1 (6 bases). Germline V gene sequence: CDR1 SGHTA, CDR2 FQGNSA. V dropped 0 bases and J dropped 6 bases, with 14 bases sitting between them. CDR3 length: 15 amino acids. The CDR3 loop reads CASSLAGQPHQTQYF. The CDR3 coding sequence is TGTGCCAGCAGCTTAGCAGGACAGCCCCACCAGACCCAGTACTTC.

This clonotype occurred many times. The V gene is TRBV7-2, the J gene TRBJ1-2; maybe TRBD1 (5 bases). Germline V gene data show CDR1 as SGHTA and CDR2 as FQGNSA. Deletions cut 1 base from V and 7 bases from J, with 10 bases between. The CDR3 spans 13 residues. In DNA, the CDR3 is TGTGCCAGCAGCTTAGAAGAGGGGTCTGGCTACACCTTC. Its protein is CASSLEEGSGYTF.

There are many counts of this clonotype. Possible read error: a much larger clone is one base away. This chain links TRBV12-3 or TRBV12-4 with TRBJ1-1, with D unclear. This CDR3 is built from 17 residues. In DNA form, the CDR3 reads TGTGCCAGCAGTTTTGTGGGGTCAGGTCCTATGAACACTGAAGCTCTCTTT. This encodes CASSFVGSGPMNTEALF.

The chain employs TRBV15 and TRBJ2-5; D perhaps matches TRBD1 (5 bases). Trimming took 0 bases from V and 2 from J, leaving 10 bases between them. The CDR3 extends over 15 amino acids. The V gene's germline CDR1 is LNHNV and CDR2 YYDKDF (reference sequence). CDR3 sequence: CATSRDPGKQETQYF. DNA for the CDR3: TGTGCCACCAGCAGAGACCCAGGGAAACAAGAGACCCAGTACTTC.

Many counts were recorded for this clonotype. The rearrangement uses TRBV5-1 and TRBJ1-6; 8 positions match TRBD1. The CDR3 length is 14 residues. Germline V gene sequence: CDR1 SGHRS, CDR2 YFSETQ. The J segment lost 7 bases and the V segment lost 3 bases, leaving 3 bases of the junction unmatched. The CDR3 spells CASSSGGSNSPLHF. The CDR3 coding sequence is TGCGCCAGCAGCTCAGGGGGCTCCAATTCACCCCTCCACTTT.

This clonotype came up many times. The chain links TRBV6-1 to TRBJ2-7; TRBD2 matches 9 bases. CDR1 and CDR2 (germline): MNHNS, SASEGT. Trimming at V came to 7 bases and at J to 6 bases, leaving 1 base not matched to a gene. The length of the CDR3 is 11 residues. CDR3 DNA: TGTGCCAGCATAGCGGGGGCCGAGCAGTACTTC. Translation gives CASIAGAEQYF.

The rearrangement links TRBV20-1 to TRBJ1-2, with 10 positions matching TRBD1. CDR3 size: 16 residues. From germline, CDR1 is DFQATT and CDR2 SNEGSKA (reference sequence). The junction had 14 bases not matched to a gene; V was cut back by 5 bases and J by 5 bases. CDR3 sequence: CSAYNLRQGASYGYTF. In DNA form, the CDR3 reads TGCAGTGCTTACAATCTCCGACAGGGGGCTTCGTATGGCTACACCTTC.

This clonotype was recorded at least ten times. The chain couples TRBV28 to TRBJ1-1; no reliable D call. The CDR3 runs to 14 residues. V was trimmed by 6 bases and J by 1 base, leaving 12 bases between them. Germline CDR1 is MDHEN and CDR2 is SYDVKM. The CDR3 here is CASRSLGRNTEAFF. CDR3 DNA sequence: TGTGCCAGCAGGAGCTTGGGGAGGAACACTGAAGCTTTCTTT.

This clonotype was counted at least ten times. The chain recombines TRBV29-1 with TRBJ2-7, with D perhaps being TRBD1 or TRBD2 (5 bases each). Germline-derived CDR1 and CDR2 are SQVTM and ANQGSEA. CDR3 length: 12 residues. Trimming removed 7 bases at V and 5 bases at J, with 15 bases between. The CDR3 DNA reads TGCAGCGCCCGGAGGCCGGGACACGAGCAGTACTTC. It codes for CSARRPGHEQYF.

This clonotype was counted many times. V usage is TRBV6-2 or TRBV6-3 and J usage is TRBJ2-7; D gene ambiguous. The CDR3 loop spans 12 amino acids. CDR1 is MNHEY and CDR2 is SVGEGT in the germline V gene. Trimming took 1 base from V and 4 from J, leaving 5 bases between them. This CDR3 reads CASSYYGYEQYF. CDR3 nucleotides: TGTGCCAGCAGTTACTACGGGTACGAGCAGTACTTC.

This clonotype was counted ten times or more. The chain recombines TRBV7-3 with TRBJ1-1; TRBD1 is a possible D gene (5 bases). This CDR3 spans 13 amino acids. Trimming pared 1 base from V and 5 bases from J, leaving 8 bases between. CDR1 SGHTA and CDR2 FQGTGA come from the germline V gene. CDR3 nucleotides: TGTGCCAGCAGCTTAAGGGGGTGGACTGAAGCTTTCTTT. It translates to CASSLRGWTEAFF. Looking up the rest from reference TRBV7-3 and TRBJ1-1 gives the full variable domain: GAGVSQTPSNKVTEKGKYVELRCDPISGHTALYWYRQSLGQGPEFLIYFQGTGAADDSGLPNDRFFAVRPEGSVSTLKIQRTERGDSAVYLCASSLRGWTEAFFGQGTRLTVV.

This clonotype came up many times. The V gene is TRBV19, the J gene TRBJ1-1, with TRBD1 identical over 7 bases. The junction had 17 bases not matched to a gene; V was cut back by 6 bases and J by 4 bases. The CDR3 runs 17 residues. Germline loops: CDR1 LNHDA, CDR2 SQIVND (reference sequence). CDR3 sequence (DNA): TGTGCCAGTAGGCATCTCAACAGGGGAAGAGAGGGCACTGAAGCTTTCTTT. The encoded protein is CASRHLNRGREGTEAFF.

This clonotype has a count of ten or more. The chain is built from TRBV29-1 and TRBJ1-1; D not certain. CDR1 and CDR2 (germline): SQVTM, ANQGSEA. The V end was cut by 5 bases, the J end by 6 bases, with 10 bases between. This CDR3 is 11 amino acids long. The CDR3: CSVSKWAEAFF. As DNA, the CDR3 is TGCAGCGTTTCAAAGTGGGCTGAAGCTTTCTTT.

This clonotype occurred once. V and J are TRBV6-2 or TRBV6-3 and TRBJ1-1; D remains ambiguous. The ends were cut back, 7 bases at V and 1 base at J, with 10 bases in the middle. CDR3 size: 13 residues. Germline V gene sequence: CDR1 MNHEY, CDR2 SVGEGT. For the CDR3, the DNA is TGTGCCAGCAAAGGACGGAAGAACACTGAAGCTTTCTTT. This translates into CASKGRKNTEAFF.